The rows below give T cell receptor beta chains drawn from one sample of a study of T cell repertoires in cytomegalovirus infection. TCRdb fed the reads into MiXCR, producing one record per CDR3 protein. The top ten hold about 20% of the sample, which has about 740,000 distinct CDR3 sequences, approximately 33% seen once. These receptors are not linked to any known antigen. Specimen: cultured PBMCs, collected from culture after CMV antigen stimulation. The receptor source for this set is a human donor in good health (CMV status not recorded). Some clones in this sample may be carry-over from other donors' samples. Each CDR3 is given with its conserved first and last residue. D genes are given only for firm matches. Not every row has a clone size; where given, it reads once, few, many or a size class.

j_call	v_call	clone_size	d_call	cdr3_aa	cdr3_nt
TRBJ1-1	TRBV4-2	NA	NA	CASSQLGTANTEAFF	TGTGCCAGCAGCCAATTAGGGACGGCGAACACTGAAGCTTTCTTT
TRBJ2-3	TRBV20-1	NA	TRBD2	CSASGGLGTDTQYF	TGCAGTGCCAGCGGGGGCCTGGGCACAGATACGCAGTATTTT
TRBJ1-2	TRBV7-9	few	NA	CASSLAAESRNYGYTF	TGTGCCAGCAGCTTAGCCGCGGAAAGTAGAAACTATGGCTACACCTTC
TRBJ2-1	TRBV5-1	few	TRBD2	CASSSLAGKGNNEQFF	TGCGCCAGCAGCTCTTTAGCGGGCAAGGGGAATAATGAGCAGTTCTTC
TRBJ2-5	TRBV5-1	NA	TRBD1	CASSHRQGLETQYF	TGCGCCAGCAGCCACCGACAGGGTTTAGAGACCCAGTACTTC
TRBJ2-3	TRBV24-1	NA	NA	CATSDSYTDTQYF	TGTGCCACCAGTGATTCCTATACAGATACGCAGTATTTT
TRBJ2-3	TRBV5-1	NA	NA	CASKQTYTDTQYF	TGCGCCAGCAAGCAGACGTACACAGATACGCAGTATTTT
TRBJ1-4	TRBV6-1	NA	TRBD1	CASSPGTVNEKLFF	TGTGCCAGCAGTCCCGGGACAGTTAATGAAAAACTGTTTTTT
TRBJ1-4	TRBV28	few	NA	CASRSGQTATNEKLFF	TGTGCCAGCCGGAGCGGGCAGACCGCAACTAATGAAAAACTGTTTTTT
TRBJ1-2	TRBV11-2	NA	NA	CASTPTSGGWGNYGYTF	TGTGCCAGCACCCCGACCAGTGGGGGGTGGGGAAACTATGGCTACACCTTC
TRBJ1-3	TRBV19	NA	NA	CASTGPYSGNTIYF	TGTGCCTCCACAGGGCCCTACTCTGGAAACACCATATATTTT
TRBJ1-2	TRBV7-9	NA	TRBD1	CASTRGRLGQAYGYTF	TGTGCCAGCACCAGAGGAAGGTTGGGACAGGCCTATGGCTACACCTTC
TRBJ2-1	TRBV3-1	NA	TRBD1	CASSQEGGQVLPEGQFF	TGTGCCAGCAGCCAAGAGGGGGGACAGGTCCTTCCTGAGGGCCAGTTCTTC
TRBJ2-7	TRBV7-9	NA	NA	CASSLLSPGVEQYF	TGTGCCAGCAGCTTACTTAGCCCAGGGGTCGAGCAGTACTTC
TRBJ2-7	TRBV11-2	NA	NA	CASSLTPGTPPREQYF	TGTGCCAGCAGCCTCACCCCCGGGACTCCCCCTCGCGAGCAGTACTTC
TRBJ2-3	TRBV28	few	NA	CASSPRGMTDTQYF	TGTGCCAGCAGTCCCCGGGGGATGACAGATACGCAGTATTTT
TRBJ2-7	TRBV7-2	many	NA	CASSLGGVGEQYF	TGTGCCAGCAGCTTAGGGGGGGTAGGCGAGCAGTACTTC
TRBJ1-5	TRBV7-2	many	NA	CASSGRGGAGQPQHF	TGTGCCAGCAGCGGTCGGGGGGGCGCCGGACAGCCCCAGCATTTT
TRBJ1-5	TRBV27	NA	TRBD1	CASSPWTGYSNQPQHF	TGTGCCAGCAGTCCCTGGACAGGGTATAGCAATCAGCCCCAGCATTTT
TRBJ2-2	TRBV19	NA	TRBD1	CASSTTIWTGGGRRNAGELFF	TGTGCCAGTAGTACAACGATTTGGACAGGTGGGGGTAGGAGGAACGCCGGGGAGCTGTTTTTT
TRBJ2-7	TRBV7-2	few	NA	CASRMIADSYEQYF	TGTGCCAGCAGGATGATAGCGGACTCCTACGAGCAGTACTTC
TRBJ1-5	TRBV2	NA	NA	CASSERSGQPQHF	TGTGCCAGCAGTGAAAGGAGCGGTCAGCCCCAGCATTTT
TRBJ2-1	TRBV6-8	NA	TRBD2	CASSRRLAGPYNEQFF	TGTGCCAGCAGTCGAAGACTAGCGGGCCCCTACAATGAGCAGTTCTTC
TRBJ1-1	TRBV20-1	NA	NA	CSAKDRFNTEAFF	TGCAGTGCTAAAGACAGATTTAACACTGAAGCTTTCTTT
TRBJ2-4	TRBV6-4	few	TRBD1	CARFRDRGRRAKNIQYF	TGTGCCAGGTTCCGGGACAGGGGCCGTAGAGCCAAAAACATTCAGTACTTC
TRBJ1-1	TRBV12-3/TRBV12-4	few	NA	CASSLLGGGVYLNTEAFF	TGTGCCAGCAGCCTGCTGGGGGGAGGCGTCTATTTGAACACTGAAGCTTTCTTT
TRBJ1-1	TRBV7-2	NA	NA	CASSTNRGNTEAFF	TGTGCCAGCAGTACCAACCGAGGGAACACTGAAGCTTTCTTT
TRBJ2-7	TRBV2	NA	NA	CASGGTEKSEQYF	TGTGCCAGCGGCGGGACAGAAAAATCCGAGCAGTACTTC
TRBJ2-7	TRBV7-9	few	NA	CASSLHDRGEQYF	TGTGCCAGCAGTCTTCATGACCGGGGCGAGCAGTACTTC
TRBJ2-5	TRBV12-3/TRBV12-4	few	TRBD1	CASRPDRDETQYF	TGTGCCAGCAGACCCGACAGGGACGAGACCCAGTACTTC
TRBJ2-1	TRBV20-1	NA	NA	CSASRVRPLGNEQFF	TGCAGTGCTAGTCGGGTCCGACCACTAGGAAATGAGCAGTTCTTC
TRBJ1-6	TRBV20-1	NA	NA	CSARGTEDSNSPLHF	TGCAGTGCTAGGGGGACGGAGGATTCGAATTCACCCCTCCACTTT
TRBJ2-5	TRBV7-2	many	NA	CASSFPPGLSQETQYF	TGTGCCAGCAGCTTTCCCCCTGGACTATCCCAAGAGACCCAGTACTTC
TRBJ2-7	TRBV2	NA	TRBD1	CASSGQPYEQYF	TGTGCCAGCTCGGGACAGCCCTACGAGCAGTACTTC
TRBJ2-1	TRBV5-1	NA	TRBD2	CASSSYSGGTAGNEQFF	TGCGCCAGCAGCTCGTACAGCGGGGGCACTGCGGGGAATGAGCAGTTCTTC
TRBJ1-6	TRBV6-1	NA	NA	CASRGLRNSPLHF	TGTGCCAGCCGGGGGCTAAGGAATTCACCCCTCCACTTT
TRBJ1-4	TRBV6-1	NA	NA	CASRPRDASNEKLFF	TGTGCCAGCAGGCCGCGGGACGCCTCTAATGAAAAACTGTTTTTT
TRBJ1-5	TRBV12-3/TRBV12-4	few	NA	CASRDGHPQYGQPQHF	TGTGCCAGCAGAGACGGACACCCCCAGTATGGTCAGCCCCAGCATTTT
TRBJ2-7	TRBV20-1	once	NA	CSPFGGPLEQYF	TGCAGTCCCTTTGGGGGGCCTCTCGAGCAGTACTTC
TRBJ2-1	TRBV19	NA	NA	CASSTPVGRAHNEQFF	TGTGCCAGTAGTACCCCGGTTGGTCGGGCTCACAATGAGCAGTTCTTC
TRBJ2-7	TRBV19	few	TRBD1	CASSVAGGSYEQYF	TGTGCCAGTAGTGTCGCAGGGGGCTCCTACGAGCAGTACTTC
TRBJ1-6	TRBV6-1	NA	NA	CASSEVKNSPLHF	TGTGCCAGCAGTGAAGTTAAGAACTCACCCCTCCACTTT
TRBJ2-1	TRBV6-1	NA	NA	CASRLALKNEQFF	TGTGCCAGCAGACTAGCATTGAAGAATGAGCAGTTCTTC
TRBJ2-7	TRBV3-1	NA	TRBD2	CASSYSGREDEQYF	TGTGCCAGCAGCTATAGCGGGAGGGAGGACGAGCAGTACTTC
TRBJ2-1	TRBV18	NA	NA	CASSLGLLDPYNEQFF	TGTGCCAGCTCACTAGGCCTCCTGGACCCCTACAATGAGCAGTTCTTC
TRBJ2-7	TRBV6-1	NA	NA	CASTTPHRGAYEQYF	TGTGCCAGCACCACCCCGCACCGGGGAGCCTACGAGCAGTACTTC
TRBJ2-1	TRBV7-8	NA	NA	CASSPRTGANEQFF	TGTGCCAGCAGCCCCCGGACCGGGGCGAATGAGCAGTTCTTC
TRBJ2-4	TRBV5-4	many	NA	CASSLAYGSDGNIQYF	TGTGCCAGCAGCTTGGCCTACGGGTCGGACGGAAACATTCAGTACTTC
TRBJ2-7	TRBV5-6	NA	NA	CASSFERTGIGYEQYF	TGTGCCAGCAGCTTTGAAAGGACGGGGATAGGATATGAGCAGTACTTC
TRBJ1-6	TRBV6-2/TRBV6-3	NA	NA	CASSYYLSRGDSPLHF	TGTGCCAGCAGTTACTACCTCTCGAGGGGCGATTCACCCCTCCACTTT
TRBJ1-5	TRBV4-3	few	NA	CASSQDLSGLGPQHF	TGCGCCAGCAGCCAAGATCTGTCGGGCCTGGGGCCCCAGCATTTT
TRBJ2-5	TRBV7-2	few	TRBD2	CASSFQAGGGGETQYF	TGTGCCAGCAGCTTTCAAGCGGGAGGTGGGGGAGAGACCCAGTACTTC
TRBJ2-7	TRBV7-9	NA	NA	CASSSGTPALYEQYF	TGTGCCAGCAGTTCCGGGACACCTGCGTTGTACGAGCAGTACTTC
TRBJ1-5	TRBV19	few	NA	CASNRWSNQPQHF	TGTGCCAGTAACCGCTGGTCCAATCAGCCCCAGCATTTT
TRBJ2-5	TRBV7-9	NA	TRBD2	CASSPLGLAGGPYPTQYF	TGTGCCAGCAGCCCGCTGGGACTAGCGGGAGGGCCTTATCCGACCCAGTACTTC